This T cell receptor (beta chain) stems from a study of Ad26.COV2.S vaccination and SARS-CoV-2 variants (dated by TCRdb to about 2021). Concerning the study at large: Vaccine-arm donors came from COV1001, a multicentre, randomized, double-blind, placebo-controlled phase I-IIa trial of Ad26.COV2.S in healthy adults. Investigators remained blinded to trial group allocation during experiments and outcome assessment. Trial participants were randomized into five groups of five: low-dose or high-dose Ad26.COV2.S given once or twice, or placebo on both occasions. Dosing of Ad26.COV2.S was intramuscular, at either 5x10^10 or 1x10^11 viral particles, delivered as one shot or as two shots spaced 56 days apart. The specificity and breadth of SARS-CoV-2-reactive T cell receptors after Ad26.COV2.S vaccination were assessed by TCRbeta repertoire sequencing. A total of 32 samples were included in the TCR-sequenced set, comprising some 20 Ad26.COV2.S vaccine recipients, 5 placebo recipients and 8 SARS-CoV-2 convalescent individuals. Results the study describes overall, beyond this receptor: Vaccine and placebo recipients had comparable non-spike TCR breadth, which fits with the vaccine containing only spike. After vaccination, spike-specific CD8+ and CD4+ T cell responses were reported to show substantial breadth. Higher spike-specific TCR breadth was observed in Ad26.COV2.S recipients than in placebo recipients (P = 0.0014). The study was not powered for comparison of responses between vaccine doses or regimens. The authors noted that total T cell responses may have been underestimated by the TCR breadth and depth analyses.

As to this clone: The clone's antigen remains unknown. The record has no base qualities; no much larger clone is one base away.

The treatment or condition label of this sample denotes: 15 to 20 received Ad26.COV2.S at low or high dose, single or two shots; 5 received placebo; per-sample allocation not given. Repertoires of vaccine and placebo recipients were sequenced from samples taken on day 63 after the first injection. Between 29 July and 7 August 2020, Cohort 1b enrolled some 25 adults aged 18-55 years at one site in Boston, USA. Ad26.COV2.S was a replication-incompetent adenovirus type 26 vector that expressed a prefusion-stabilized SARS-CoV-2 spike protein derived from the original Wuhan strain. TCRbeta CDR3 regions were sequenced with the immunoSEQ Assay. After extraction, genomic DNA underwent amplification by bias-controlled multiplex PCR, followed by high-throughput sequencing. As for the original processing: To quantify the absolute abundance of every unique TCRbeta CDR3 region, sequences were collapsed and filtered. T cell fraction was estimated by normalizing TCRbeta template counts to usable DNA, with usable DNA measured through amplification of reference genes found in all nucleated cells. Repertoire TCRs were annotated as SARS-CoV-2-specific by exact matching of V gene, CDR3 amino acid sequence and J gene to a known reactive TCR set. MIRA supplied the reference SARS-CoV-2 TCR set, which was filtered for enrichment in COVID-19-positive ImmuneCODE repertoires so that public or cross-reactive TCRs were removed. Using the MIRA antigens, annotated TCRs were further analysed by specific ORF or by position within an ORF. Depth was the summed frequency of annotated unique rearrangements, while breadth was defined as annotated unique rearrangements over total unique productive rearrangements. TCR breadth was compared between groups using two-sided Wilcoxon rank-sum tests. This immuneACCESS table, as held by TCRdb, lists in-frame sequences with V and J called but not all clones. Of the missing ones, under half trace to an unresolved V gene in checked studies; the others have no known cause. V and J calls and clone size are given by that table; D and trimming were obtained from the DNA. Present in this sample are 300,000 to 500,000 clones, less than 90% of which were seen just once. Roughly 3% of the sample goes to the ten largest clones.

The TCR sequence derives from a person aged 18-60 years who received the Ad26.COV2.S COVID-19 vaccine or a placebo. The sample here was peripheral blood, taken in a trial of Ad26.COV2.S vaccine versus placebo.

The DNA sequence follows: TGTGCCAGCAGCCCCCCGACCCAGGATACGCAGTATTTT. Translated, this gives CASSPPTQDTQYF. The chain employs TRBV9 and TRBJ2-3; no D gene can be assigned with confidence. Including the terminal cysteine and phenylalanine, the CDR3 comprises 13 residues. Left in the record is the CDR3 DNA by itself, 39 bases read in frame from the first base. CDR1 and CDR2 are read off the germline V gene as SGDLS and YYNGEE. A distance of 12 bases separates the germline ends of V and J, which lose 4 bases and 6 bases respectively. Beyond the CDR3, the reference TRBV9 and TRBJ2-3 genes provide the residues; the full variable domain reads: DSGVTQTPKHLITATGQRVTLRCSPRSGDLSVYWYQQSLDQGLQFLIQYYNGEERAKGNILERFSAQQFPDLHSELNLSSLELGDSALYFCASSPPTQDTQYFGPGTRLTVL.